The clone carrying this TCR beta chain was seen only a few times. Antigen specificity is unknown. Profiling relied on immunoSEQ multiplex PCR, and the TCRdb table lists in-frame clones only, not all of them. The sample holds around 62,000 clones; 74% are singletons and the top ten take 2% to 2.5%. Trimming removed 1 base at V and 7 bases at J, with 11 bases between. CDR3 length: 15 amino acids. In germline, CDR1 is MNHEY, CDR2 SVGEGT. The entry originates in a study of vaccination effects on CD4 cells after COVID-19. Subsequent to 10 days of culture, CD4+ T cells were isolated. Two doses of either BNT162b2 or mRNA-1273 were given to each participant. IL-2 medium was substituted for half the medium on days 3 and 7. Findings of the study overall: Marked clonal contraction was seen in infection- and vaccine-induced clones late after vaccination. The vaccine-induced clones of healthy vaccinees included only 1 of 255 that cross-reacted with common cold coronaviruses.

J is TRBJ1-6 and V is TRBV6-2 or TRBV6-3; D is possibly TRBD1 (5 bases). Here the sequenced sample was CD4+ T cells from PBMCs cultured without peptide, taken after COVID-19 vaccination. The clonotype originates from a human donor who received a COVID-19 vaccine. As DNA, the CDR3 is TGTGCCAGCAGTTACTTGGGCAGGGAGAATTCACCCCTCCACTTT. This translates into CASSYLGRENSPLHF.